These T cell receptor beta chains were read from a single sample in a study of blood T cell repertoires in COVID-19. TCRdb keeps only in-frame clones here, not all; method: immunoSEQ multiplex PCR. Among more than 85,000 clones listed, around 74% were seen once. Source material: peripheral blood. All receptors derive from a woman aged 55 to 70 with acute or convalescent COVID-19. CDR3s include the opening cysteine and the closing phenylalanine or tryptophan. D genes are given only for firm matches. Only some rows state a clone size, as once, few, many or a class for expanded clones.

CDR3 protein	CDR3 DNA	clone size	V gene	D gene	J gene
CATSDPGRVGSDTQYF	TGTGCCACCAGTGACCCCGGTCGAGTCGGGTCAGATACGCAGTATTTT	NA	TRBV24-1	NA	TRBJ2-3
CASSLGQLGGYTF	TGTGCCAGCAGTCTGGGACAACTAGGCGGCTACACCTTC	NA	TRBV12-3/TRBV12-4	NA	TRBJ1-2
CASSPNRVWDGYTF	TGCGCCAGCAGCCCGAACAGGGTTTGGGATGGCTACACCTTC	NA	TRBV5-1	NA	TRBJ1-2
CAWSVSSSVNQPQHF	TGTGCCTGGAGTGTAAGTTCGTCAGTCAATCAGCCCCAGCATTTT	few	TRBV30	NA	TRBJ1-5
CSASLGSQPQHF	TGCAGTGCTAGTTTGGGGAGCCAGCCCCAGCATTTT	NA	TRBV20-1	NA	TRBJ1-5
CATSDATPLAGGPETQYF	TGTGCCACCAGTGATGCCACGCCGCTAGCGGGGGGGCCCGAGACCCAGTACTTC	NA	TRBV24-1	TRBD2	TRBJ2-5
CASSSAGLAGGWDQYF	TGTGCCAGCAGCTCCGCTGGACTAGCGGGGGGGTGGGACCAGTACTTC	NA	TRBV7-2	TRBD2	TRBJ2-5
CASSPRTTYEQYF	TGTGCCAGCAGTCCTCGTACTACCTACGAGCAGTACTTC	NA	TRBV6-5	NA	TRBJ2-7
CASSRLAGGQETQYF	TGTGCCAGTAGTAGGCTAGCGGGTGGACAAGAGACCCAGTACTTC	NA	TRBV19	TRBD2	TRBJ2-5
CAISESLRGKDTEAFF	TGTGCCATCAGTGAGTCCTTAAGGGGAAAGGACACTGAAGCTTTCTTT	NA	TRBV10-3	NA	TRBJ1-1
CASSYYETQYF	TGTGCCAGCAGTTATTATGAGACCCAGTACTTC	NA	TRBV6-2/TRBV6-3	NA	TRBJ2-5
CASSPVRTGAQYF	TGTGCCAGCAGCCCCGTCCGCACCGGGGCCCAGTACTTC	NA	TRBV6-5	NA	TRBJ2-5
CASKRGLSNTEAFF	TGTGCCAGCAAGAGGGGGCTTTCGAACACTGAAGCTTTCTTT	NA	TRBV2	TRBD1	TRBJ1-1
CASSRQISGNTIYF	TGTGCCAGCAGCCGACAGATCTCTGGAAACACCATATATTTT	few	TRBV5-6	NA	TRBJ1-3
CASSRQRTSGVSGTDTQYF	TGCGCCAGCAGCCGCCAGCGGACTAGCGGGGTCTCAGGCACAGATACGCAGTATTTT	NA	TRBV4-3	TRBD2	TRBJ2-3
CSVATGIEQYF	TGCAGCGTTGCGACAGGGATCGAGCAGTACTTC	NA	TRBV29-1	TRBD1	TRBJ2-7
CSASKAGEGDEQYF	TGCAGTGCTAGTAAGGCAGGGGAAGGCGACGAGCAGTACTTC	NA	TRBV20-1	NA	TRBJ2-7
CASSQTGSYGYTF	TGTGCCAGCAGCCAAACAGGGAGCTATGGCTACACCTTC	NA	TRBV7-3	NA	TRBJ1-2
CASSLTGRGEQPQHF	TGTGCCAGCAGCCTTACAGGGAGAGGGGAGCAGCCCCAGCATTTT	NA	TRBV7-3	NA	TRBJ1-5
CASSLGSYEKLFF	TGTGCCAGCAGCTTAGGCAGTTACGAAAAACTGTTTTTT	NA	TRBV11-2	NA	TRBJ1-4
CASRSVEGRNQPQHF	TGTGCCAGCCGATCCGTGGAGGGGAGAAATCAGCCCCAGCATTTT	NA	TRBV6-5	NA	TRBJ1-5
CASSGGTAKLGYTF	TGTGCCAGCAGCGGAGGGACAGCGAAACTTGGCTACACCTTC	NA	TRBV28	TRBD1	TRBJ1-2
CASSMAWAGSPLHF	TGTGCCAGTAGTATGGCTTGGGCCGGCTCACCCCTCCACTTT	NA	TRBV19	NA	TRBJ1-6
CAWSMFSGVTGELFF	TGTGCCTGGAGTATGTTTTCAGGGGTTACCGGGGAGCTGTTTTTT	NA	TRBV30	NA	TRBJ2-2
CASSLLSRGNSPLHF	TGTGCCAGCAGTTTATTGTCAAGGGGTAATTCACCCCTCCACTTT	NA	TRBV27	NA	TRBJ1-6
CAWSVPGVAYNEQFF	TGTGCCTGGAGTGTACCGGGGGTTGCCTACAATGAGCAGTTCTTC	NA	TRBV30	NA	TRBJ2-1
CSVANRLRNTEAFF	TGCAGCGTCGCGAACAGGCTAAGGAACACTGAAGCTTTCTTT	few	TRBV29-1	NA	TRBJ1-1
CASSLMRTEAFF	TGTGCCAGCAGCTTAATGAGGACTGAAGCTTTCTTT	NA	TRBV13	NA	TRBJ1-1